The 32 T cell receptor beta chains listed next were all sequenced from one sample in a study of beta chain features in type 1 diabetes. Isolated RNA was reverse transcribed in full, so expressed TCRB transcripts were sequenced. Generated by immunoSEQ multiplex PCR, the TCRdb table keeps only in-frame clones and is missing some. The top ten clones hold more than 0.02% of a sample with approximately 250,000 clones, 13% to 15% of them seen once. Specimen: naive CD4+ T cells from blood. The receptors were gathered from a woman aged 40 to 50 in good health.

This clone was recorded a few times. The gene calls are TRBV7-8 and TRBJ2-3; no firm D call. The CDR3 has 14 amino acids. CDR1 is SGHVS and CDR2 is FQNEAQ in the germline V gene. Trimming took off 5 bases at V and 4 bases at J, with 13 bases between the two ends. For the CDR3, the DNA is TGTGCCAGCAGCAAAAGAGGAGCGCCAGATACGCAGTATTTT. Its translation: CASSKRGAPDTQYF. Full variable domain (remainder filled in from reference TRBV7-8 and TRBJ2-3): GAGVSQSPRYKVAKRGQDVALRCDPISGHVSLFWYQQALGQGPEFLTYFQNEAQLDKSGLPSDRFFAERPEGSVSTLKIQRTQQEDSAVYLCASSKRGAPDTQYFGPGTRLTVL.

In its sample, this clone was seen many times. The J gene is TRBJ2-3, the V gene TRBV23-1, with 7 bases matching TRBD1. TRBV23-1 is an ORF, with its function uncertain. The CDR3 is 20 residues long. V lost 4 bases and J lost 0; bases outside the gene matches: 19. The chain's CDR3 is CASSPQGKADRSGSTDTQYF. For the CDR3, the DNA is TGCGCCAGCAGTCCTCAAGGCAAGGCGGACAGGTCAGGAAGCACAGATACGCAGTATTTT.

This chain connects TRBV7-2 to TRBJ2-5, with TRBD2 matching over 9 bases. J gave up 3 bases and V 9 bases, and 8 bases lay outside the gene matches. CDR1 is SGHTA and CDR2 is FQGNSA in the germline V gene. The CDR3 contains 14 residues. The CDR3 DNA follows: TGTGCCAGTTTACAGGGACTAGCAGAAGAGACCCAGTACTTC. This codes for CASLQGLAEETQYF.

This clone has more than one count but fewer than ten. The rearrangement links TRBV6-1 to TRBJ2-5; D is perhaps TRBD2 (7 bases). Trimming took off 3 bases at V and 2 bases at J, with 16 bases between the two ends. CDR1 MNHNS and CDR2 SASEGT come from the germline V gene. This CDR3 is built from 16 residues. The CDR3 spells CASSEAAGGPQETQYF. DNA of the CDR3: TGTGCCAGCAGTGAGGCTGCCGGGGGGCCTCAAGAGACCCAGTACTTC.

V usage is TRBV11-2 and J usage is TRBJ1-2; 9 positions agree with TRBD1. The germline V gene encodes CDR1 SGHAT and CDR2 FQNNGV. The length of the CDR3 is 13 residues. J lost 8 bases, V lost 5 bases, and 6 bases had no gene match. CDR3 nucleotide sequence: TGTGCCAGCAGCCAAGACAGGGGGGGAGGCTACACCTTC. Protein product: CASSQDRGGGYTF.

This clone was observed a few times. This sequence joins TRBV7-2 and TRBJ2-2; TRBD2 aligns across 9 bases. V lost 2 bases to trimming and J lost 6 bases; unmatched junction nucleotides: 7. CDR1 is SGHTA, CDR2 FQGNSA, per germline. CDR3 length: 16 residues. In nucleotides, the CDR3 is TGTGCCAGCAGCTTACCGCGGGGGGGCCCCCCCGGGGAGCTGTTTTTT. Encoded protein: CASSLPRGGPPGELFF.

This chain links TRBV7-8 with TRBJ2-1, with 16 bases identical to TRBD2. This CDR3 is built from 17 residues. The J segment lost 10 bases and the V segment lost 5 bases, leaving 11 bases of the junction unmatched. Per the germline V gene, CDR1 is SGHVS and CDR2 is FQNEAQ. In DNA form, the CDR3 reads TGTGCCAGCAGCCCGGGACTAGCGGGGGGGCACCTTGAGGAGCAGTTCTTC. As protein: CASSPGLAGGHLEEQFF.

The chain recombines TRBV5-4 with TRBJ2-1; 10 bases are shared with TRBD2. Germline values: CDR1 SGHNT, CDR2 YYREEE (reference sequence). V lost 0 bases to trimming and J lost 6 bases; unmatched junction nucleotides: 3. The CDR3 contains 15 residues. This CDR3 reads CASSLDSGGINEQFF. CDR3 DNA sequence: TGTGCCAGCAGCTTGGATAGCGGGGGGATCAATGAGCAGTTCTTC.

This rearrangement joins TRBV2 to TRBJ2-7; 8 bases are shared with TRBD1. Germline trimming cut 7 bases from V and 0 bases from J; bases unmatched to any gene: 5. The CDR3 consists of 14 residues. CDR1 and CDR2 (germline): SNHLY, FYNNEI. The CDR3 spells CASIRTGSSYEQYF. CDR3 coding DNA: TGTGCCAGCATAAGGACAGGGAGCTCCTACGAGCAGTACTTC.

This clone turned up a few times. The CDR3 reads CASCRAGYGYTF. The CDR3 DNA reads as TGTGCCAGTTGCCGGGCGGGCTATGGCTACACCTTC. The rearrangement links TRBV6-5 to TRBJ1-2; D gene uncertain. This CDR3 is 12 amino acids long. Trimming pared 9 bases from V and 4 bases from J, leaving 12 bases between. Looked up from germline, CDR1 is MNHEY and CDR2 is SVGAGI.

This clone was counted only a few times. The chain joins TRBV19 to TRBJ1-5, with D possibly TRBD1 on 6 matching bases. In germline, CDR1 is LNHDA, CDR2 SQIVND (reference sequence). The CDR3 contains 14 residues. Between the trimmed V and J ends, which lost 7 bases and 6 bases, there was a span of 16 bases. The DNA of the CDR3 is TGTGCCAGTACTCCGATAAGGGGGAGTCAGCCCCAGCATTTT. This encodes CASTPIRGSQPQHF.

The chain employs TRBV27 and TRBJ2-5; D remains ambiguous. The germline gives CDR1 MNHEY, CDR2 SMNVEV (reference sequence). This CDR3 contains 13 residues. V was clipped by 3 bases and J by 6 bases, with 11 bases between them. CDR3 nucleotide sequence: TGTGCCAGCAGTTTCCAGGATTCGAAGACCCAGTACTTC. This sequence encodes CASSFQDSKTQYF.

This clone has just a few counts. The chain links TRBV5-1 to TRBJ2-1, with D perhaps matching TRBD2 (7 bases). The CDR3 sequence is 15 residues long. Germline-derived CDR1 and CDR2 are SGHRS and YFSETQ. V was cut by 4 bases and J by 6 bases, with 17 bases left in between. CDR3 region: CASSAGEGGPNEQFF. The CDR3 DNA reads TGCGCCAGCAGCGCAGGGGAGGGGGGTCCCAATGAGCAGTTCTTC.

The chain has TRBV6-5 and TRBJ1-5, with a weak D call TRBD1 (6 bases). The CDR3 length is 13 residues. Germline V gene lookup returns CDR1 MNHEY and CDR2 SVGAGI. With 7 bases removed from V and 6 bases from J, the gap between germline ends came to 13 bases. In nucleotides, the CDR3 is TGTGCCAGCACCCCAAGGGGGGGTCAGCCCCAGCATTTT. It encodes CASTPRGGQPQHF.

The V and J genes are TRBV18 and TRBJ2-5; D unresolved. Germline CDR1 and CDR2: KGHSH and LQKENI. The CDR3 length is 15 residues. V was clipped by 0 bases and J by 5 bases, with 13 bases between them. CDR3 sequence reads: CASSPPSVPEETQYF. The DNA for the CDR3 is TGTGCCAGCTCACCACCTAGTGTCCCGGAGGAGACCCAGTACTTC.

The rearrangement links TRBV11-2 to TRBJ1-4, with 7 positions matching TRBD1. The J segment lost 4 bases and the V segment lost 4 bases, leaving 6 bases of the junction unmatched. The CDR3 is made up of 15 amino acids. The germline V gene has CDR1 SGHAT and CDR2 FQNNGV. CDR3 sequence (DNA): TGTGCCAGCAGCTCGTCACAGGGGATTAATGAAAAACTGTTTTTT. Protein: CASSSSQGINEKLFF.

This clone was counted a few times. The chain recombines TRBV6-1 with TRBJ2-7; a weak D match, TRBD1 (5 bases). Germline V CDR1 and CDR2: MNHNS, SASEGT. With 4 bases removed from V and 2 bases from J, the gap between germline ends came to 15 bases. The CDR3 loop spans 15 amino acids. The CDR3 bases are TGTGCCAGCAGTGCCGCCAGCCAGGGCGCCTACGAGCAGTACTTC. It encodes CASSAASQGAYEQYF.

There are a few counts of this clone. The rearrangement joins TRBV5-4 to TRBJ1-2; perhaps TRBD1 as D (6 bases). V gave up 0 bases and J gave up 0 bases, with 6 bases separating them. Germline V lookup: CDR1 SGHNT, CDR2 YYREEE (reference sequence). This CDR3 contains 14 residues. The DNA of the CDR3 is TGTGCCAGCAGCTTGGAGGGGGCTAACTATGGCTACACCTTC. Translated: CASSLEGANYGYTF.

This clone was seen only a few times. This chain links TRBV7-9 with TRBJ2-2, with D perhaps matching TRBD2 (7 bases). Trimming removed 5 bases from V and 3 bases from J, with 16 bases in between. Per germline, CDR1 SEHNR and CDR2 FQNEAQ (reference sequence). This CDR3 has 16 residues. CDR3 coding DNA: TGTGCCAGCAGCCCCAGGGGAAGCGGGGACACCGGGGAGCTGTTTTTT. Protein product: CASSPRGSGDTGELFF.

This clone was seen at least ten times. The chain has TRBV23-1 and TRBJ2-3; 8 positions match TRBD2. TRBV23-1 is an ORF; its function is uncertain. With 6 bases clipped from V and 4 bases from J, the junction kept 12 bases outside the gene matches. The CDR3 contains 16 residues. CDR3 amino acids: CASRPGPGGTPDTQYF. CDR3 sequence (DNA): TGCGCCAGCAGGCCTGGACCGGGGGGGACACCAGATACGCAGTATTTT.

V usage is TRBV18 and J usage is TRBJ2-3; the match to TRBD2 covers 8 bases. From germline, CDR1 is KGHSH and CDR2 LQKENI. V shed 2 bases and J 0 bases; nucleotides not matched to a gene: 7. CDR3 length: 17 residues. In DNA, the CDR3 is TGTGCCAGCTCACCAGAGGCGGGGGGCACTAGCACAGATACGCAGTATTTT. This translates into CASSPEAGGTSTDTQYF.

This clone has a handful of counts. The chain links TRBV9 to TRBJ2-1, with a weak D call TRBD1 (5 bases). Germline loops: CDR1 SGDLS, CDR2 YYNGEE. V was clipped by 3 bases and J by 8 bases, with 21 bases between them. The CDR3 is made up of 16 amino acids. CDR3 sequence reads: CASSEQGRAILDEQFF. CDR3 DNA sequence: TGTGCCAGCAGCGAGCAGGGAAGGGCCATCCTCGATGAGCAGTTCTTC.

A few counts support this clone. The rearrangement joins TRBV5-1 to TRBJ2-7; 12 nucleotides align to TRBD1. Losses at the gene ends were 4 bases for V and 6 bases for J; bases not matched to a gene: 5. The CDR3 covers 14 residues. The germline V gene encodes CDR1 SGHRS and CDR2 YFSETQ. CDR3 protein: CASSRGDRGLEQYF. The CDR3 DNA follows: TGCGCCAGCAGCCGTGGGGACAGGGGGCTCGAGCAGTACTTC.

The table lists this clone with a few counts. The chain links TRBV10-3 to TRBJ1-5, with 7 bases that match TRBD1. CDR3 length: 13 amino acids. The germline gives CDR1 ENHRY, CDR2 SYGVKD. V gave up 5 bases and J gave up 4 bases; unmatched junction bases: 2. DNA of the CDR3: TGTGCCATCAGTAGGGACAGTAATCAGCCCCAGCATTTT. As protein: CAISRDSNQPQHF.

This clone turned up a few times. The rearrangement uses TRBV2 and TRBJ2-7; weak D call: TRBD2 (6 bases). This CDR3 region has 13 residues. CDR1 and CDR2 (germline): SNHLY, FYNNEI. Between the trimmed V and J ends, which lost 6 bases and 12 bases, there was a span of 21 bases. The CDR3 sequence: CASSSGVSLGAYF. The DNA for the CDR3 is TGTGCCAGCAGCTCGGGAGTAAGCTTGGGTGCGTACTTC.

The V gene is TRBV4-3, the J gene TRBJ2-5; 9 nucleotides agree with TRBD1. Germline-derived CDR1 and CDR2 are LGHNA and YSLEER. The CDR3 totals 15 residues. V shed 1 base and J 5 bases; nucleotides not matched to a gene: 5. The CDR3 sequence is CASSQGDRDLETQYF. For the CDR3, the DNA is TGCGCCAGCAGCCAAGGGGACAGGGATTTGGAGACCCAGTACTTC.

This chain's CDR3 is CSAATGYGYTF. The DNA of the CDR3 is TGCAGCGCTGCGACAGGGTATGGCTACACCTTC. V and J are TRBV29-1 and TRBJ1-2, with 7 bases identical to TRBD1. The CDR3 sequence is 11 residues long. V lost 7 bases to trimming and J lost 5 bases; unmatched junction nucleotides: 4. The germline gives CDR1 SQVTM, CDR2 ANQGSEA.

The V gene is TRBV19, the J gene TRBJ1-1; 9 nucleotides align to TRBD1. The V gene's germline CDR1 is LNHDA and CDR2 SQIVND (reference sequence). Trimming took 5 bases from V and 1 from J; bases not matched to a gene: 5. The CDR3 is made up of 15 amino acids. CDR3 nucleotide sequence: TGTGCCAGTAGTGTACAGGGGGCCGAGAACACTGAAGCTTTCTTT. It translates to CASSVQGAENTEAFF.

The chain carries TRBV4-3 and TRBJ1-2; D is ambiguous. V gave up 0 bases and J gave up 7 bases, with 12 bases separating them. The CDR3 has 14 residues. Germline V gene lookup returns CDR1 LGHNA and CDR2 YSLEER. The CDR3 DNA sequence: TGCGCCAGCAGCCAAGATCTTATAGGCGGTGGCTACACCTTC. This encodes CASSQDLIGGGYTF.

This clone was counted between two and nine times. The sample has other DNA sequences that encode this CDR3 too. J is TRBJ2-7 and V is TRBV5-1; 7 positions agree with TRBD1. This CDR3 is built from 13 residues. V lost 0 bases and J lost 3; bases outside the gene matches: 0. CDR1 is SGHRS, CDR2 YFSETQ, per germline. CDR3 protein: CASSLDRGYEQYF. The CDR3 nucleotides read TGCGCCAGCAGCTTGGACAGGGGCTACGAGCAGTACTTC.

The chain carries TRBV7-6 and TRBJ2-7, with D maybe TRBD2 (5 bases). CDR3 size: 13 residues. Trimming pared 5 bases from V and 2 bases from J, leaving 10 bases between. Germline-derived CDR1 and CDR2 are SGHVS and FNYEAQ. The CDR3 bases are TGTGCCAGCAGCCGCGGGTCCACCTACGAGCAGTACTTC. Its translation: CASSRGSTYEQYF.

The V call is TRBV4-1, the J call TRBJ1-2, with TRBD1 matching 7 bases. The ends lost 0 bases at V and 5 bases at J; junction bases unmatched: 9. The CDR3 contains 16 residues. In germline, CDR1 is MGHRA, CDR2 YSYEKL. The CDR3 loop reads CASSQDGTATGYGYTF. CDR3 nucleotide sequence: TGCGCCAGCAGCCAAGATGGGACAGCCACCGGGTATGGCTACACCTTC.